This TCR beta chain comes out of a study of blood T cells in healthy people across ages. About the research overall: The capture of about one barcoded beta molecule per two T cells was achieved by template switching.

Germline CDR1 SGHAT, CDR2 FQNNGV. V gave up 3 bases and J gave up 0 bases, with 9 bases separating them. This CDR3 comprises 14 residues. The authors ran a second PCR of about 6 to 11 cycles using a sample-barcoded 5' primer and a J-beta primer mix. TCRdb fed the 5' RACE reads into MiXCR, producing one record per CDR3 protein. This repertoire shows 1.5 million to 2 million distinct CDR3 sequences, about 49% found once; its top ten account for more than 2%. Each donor's blood draw was roughly 10 milliliters of peripheral blood. This clonotype was counted between two and nine times. The clonotype comes from a woman in her thirties or forties in good health. The rearrangement links TRBV11-2 to TRBJ2-7, with D possibly TRBD1 on 6 matching bases. The sequenced sample was blood. The CDR3 nucleotides read TGTGCCAGCAGCTTCACAGGGCACTCCTACGAGCAGTACTTC. Amino acids: CASSFTGHSYEQYF. The whole variable domain, remainder taken from reference TRBV11-2 and TRBJ2-7, is EAGVAQSPRYKIIEKRQSVAFWCNPISGHATLYWYQQILGQGPKLLIQFQNNGVVDDSQLPKDRFSAERLKGVDSTLKIQPAKLEDSAVYLCASSFTGHSYEQYFGPGTRLTVT.